The 5 T cell receptor beta chains below were found in one sample sequenced in a study of T cells expressing NK-cell markers. Reanalyzing the 5' RACE reads, TCRdb keeps one entry per CDR3 protein, without DNA. The repertoire table contains about 460,000 distinct CDR3 sequences. The specimen sequenced was blood T cells: a sorted CD56 or NKG2C T cell subset, CD4+ or CD8+ T cells, or bulk PBMC T cells (not recorded which). These receptors were taken from a woman aged 45-60 years in good health.

This chain links TRBV5-1 with TRBJ2-5; TCRdb designates TRBD1, a call that cannot be tested without DNA. CDR1 is SGHRS and CDR2 is YFSETQ in the germline V gene. This CDR3 spans 14 amino acids. The CDR3 sequence: CASSRGQLQETQYF.

This chain links TRBV4-1 with TRBJ2-2; checking the TCRdb D call of TRBD1 is not possible without DNA. CDR3 length: 15 amino acids. Germline assignment: CDR1 MGHRA and CDR2 YSYEKL. CDR3 sequence: CASSQAPGTVGELFF.

V gene TRBV7-2 combines with J gene TRBJ1-2; TCRdb calls TRBD1, which cannot be checked without DNA. Looked up from germline, CDR1 is SGHTA and CDR2 is FQGNSA. The CDR3 loop spans 15 amino acids. CDR3 sequence: CASSLALRQGAGYTF.

The chain has TRBV12-3 or TRBV12-4 and TRBJ2-3; TCRdb calls TRBD1, which cannot be checked without DNA. The CDR3 runs to 12 residues. The CDR3 here is CASTRRADTQYF.

This chain links TRBV9 with TRBJ2-7; the TCRdb D gene call, TRBD2, has no DNA to confirm it. Germline V gene data show CDR1 as SGDLS and CDR2 as YYNGEE. The CDR3 consists of 14 residues. The CDR3 here is CASSETGLSYEQYF.